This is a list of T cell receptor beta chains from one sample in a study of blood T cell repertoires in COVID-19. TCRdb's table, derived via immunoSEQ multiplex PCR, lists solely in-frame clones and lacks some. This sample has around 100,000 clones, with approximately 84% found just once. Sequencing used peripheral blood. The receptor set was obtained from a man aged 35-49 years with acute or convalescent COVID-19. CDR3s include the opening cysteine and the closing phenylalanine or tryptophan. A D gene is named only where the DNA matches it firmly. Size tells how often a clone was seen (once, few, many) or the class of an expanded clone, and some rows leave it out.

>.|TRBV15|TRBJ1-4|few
TGTGCCACCAGCGGCCAGGGATTTGGAGAAAAACTGTTTTTT
CATSGQGFGEKLFF
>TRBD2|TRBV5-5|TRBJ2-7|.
TGTGCCAGCACCCTGGGGCCAGCGGGGGCCCCCTACGAGCAGTACTTC
CASTLGPAGAPYEQYF
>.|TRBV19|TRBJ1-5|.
TGTGCCAGTAGTGGCGGGGTGGACTGGAAGGATCAGCCCCAGCATTTT
CASSGGVDWKDQPQHF
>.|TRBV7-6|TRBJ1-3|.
TGTGCCAGCAGCTTGCTGGGCCCAGACTCTGGAAACACCATATATTTT
CASSLLGPDSGNTIYF
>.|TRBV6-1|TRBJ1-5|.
TGTGCCAGCAGTGAAGACGTGGGGGCGGGTCAGCCCCAGCATTTT
CASSEDVGAGQPQHF
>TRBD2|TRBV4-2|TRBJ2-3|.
TGTGCCAGCAGCCAACTGACTAGCGGGGGGGCAGATACGCAGTATTTT
CASSQLTSGGADTQYF
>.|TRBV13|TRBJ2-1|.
TGTGCCAGCAGCGAGTCGCGGGGGCGTCGGCATGAGCAGTTCTTC
CASSESRGRRHEQFF
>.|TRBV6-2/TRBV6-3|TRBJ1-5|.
TGTGCCAGCAGTTTCGCACAGGAGGCGGGATTGAATCAGCCCCAGCATTTT
CASSFAQEAGLNQPQHF
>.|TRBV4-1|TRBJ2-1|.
TGCGCCAGCAGCCACTGGGCCCAGGGCTCCTACAATGAGCAGTTCTTC
CASSHWAQGSYNEQFF
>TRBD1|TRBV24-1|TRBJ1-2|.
TGTGCCACTCAGAGCGGGACAGGGAGTGGCTATGGCTACACCTTC
CATQSGTGSGYGYTF
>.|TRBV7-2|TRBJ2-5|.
TGTGCCAGCAGCTTAGGCGGACAACAAGAGACCCAGTACTTC
CASSLGGQQETQYF
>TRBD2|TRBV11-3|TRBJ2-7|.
TGTGCCAGCAGCCTCCTAGCGGGGGACTACGAGCAGTACTTC
CASSLLAGDYEQYF
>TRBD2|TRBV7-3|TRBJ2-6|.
TGTGCCAGCAGCCAGGGCGGGGGGCCTGGGGCCAACGTCCTGACTTTC
CASSQGGGPGANVLTF
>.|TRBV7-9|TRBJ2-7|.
TGTGCCAGCAGCCACCGGACACTGGGCTCCTACGAGCAGTACTTC
CASSHRTLGSYEQYF
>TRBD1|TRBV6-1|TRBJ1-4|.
TGTGCCAGCAGACAGGGGGCGGGTAATGAAAAACTGTTTTTT
CASRQGAGNEKLFF
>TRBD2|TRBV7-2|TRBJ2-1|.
TGTGCCAGCAGCACGAGCGGGGGAAATGAGCAGTTCTTC
CASSTSGGNEQFF
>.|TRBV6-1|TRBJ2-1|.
TGTGCCAGCAGTGAAAGGGGTAGTGGCCTCAGCTCCTACAATGAGCAGTTCTTC
CASSERGSGLSSYNEQFF
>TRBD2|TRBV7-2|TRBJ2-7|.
TGTGCCAGCAGCTTAGCGAAACTAGCGGGGGGTTCCTACGAGCAGTACTTC
CASSLAKLAGGSYEQYF
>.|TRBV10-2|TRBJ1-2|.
TGCGCCAGCAGTGAGTCTACCCGAGGGGGCTACACCTTC
CASSESTRGGYTF
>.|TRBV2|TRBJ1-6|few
TGTGCCAGCAGTGTACCGGCGGCTATGGGCTCCTATAATTCACCCCTCCACTTT
CASSVPAAMGSYNSPLHF
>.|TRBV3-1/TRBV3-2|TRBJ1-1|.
TGTGCCAGCAGTCGTGAGGAGTATCTAGCTTTCTTT
CASSREEYLAFF
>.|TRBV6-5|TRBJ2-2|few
TGTGCCAGCAGACTAGACGGGAACACCGGGGAGCTGTTTTTT
CASRLDGNTGELFF
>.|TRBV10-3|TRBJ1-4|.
TGTGCCATCAGTCTGGACACGATATCGGGGGCAACTAATGAAAAACTGTTTTTT
CAISLDTISGATNEKLFF
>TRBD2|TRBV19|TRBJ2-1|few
TGTGCCAGTAGTTCCCCCGGGCGGGGGGGTTTCAATGAGCAGTTCTTC
CASSSPGRGGFNEQFF
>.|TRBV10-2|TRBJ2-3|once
TGCGCCAGTTCGGTGAACACAGATACGCAGTATTTT
CASSVNTDTQYF
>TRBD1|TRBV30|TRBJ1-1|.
TGTGCCTGGAGTGTGGGGCAGGGGGTGTGGGTCGAAGCTTTCTTT
CAWSVGQGVWVEAFF
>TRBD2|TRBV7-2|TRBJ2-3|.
TGTGCCAGCAGCCCATATCTAGCGGGGGTGACGGATACGCAGTATTTT
CASSPYLAGVTDTQYF
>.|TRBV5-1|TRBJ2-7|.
TGCGCCACCCAGCTTGGGGACGGGACTTACGAGCAGTACTTC
CATQLGDGTYEQYF
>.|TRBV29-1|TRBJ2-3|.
TGCAGCGTTCGTAAGGGGGGGTTAGATACGCAGTATTTT
CSVRKGGLDTQYF
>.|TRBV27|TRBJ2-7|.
TGTGCCAGCCCCGGACAGACTACCTACGAGCAGTACTTC
CASPGQTTYEQYF
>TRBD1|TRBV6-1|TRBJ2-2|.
TGTGCCAGCAGTGAAGTAACGCAGGGGGAGCGGTTCAGCGGGGAGCTGTTTTTT
CASSEVTQGERFSGELFF
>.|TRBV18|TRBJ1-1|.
TGTGCCAGCTCACCACCGAATTTGGACAGACGAGAAGCTTTCTTT
CASSPPNLDRREAFF
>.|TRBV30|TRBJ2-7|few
TGTGCCTGGAGCCTCCTCTACGAGCAGTACTTC
CAWSLLYEQYF
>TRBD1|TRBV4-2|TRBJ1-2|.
TGTGCCAGCAGCTCAGGACAGGGGGCCGTCAAACATGGCTACACCTTC
CASSSGQGAVKHGYTF